Shown below are 30 T cell receptor beta chains from a single sample sequenced in a study of blood T cell repertoires in COVID-19. TCRdb's table, derived via immunoSEQ multiplex PCR, lists solely in-frame clones and lacks some. The sample contains 55,000 to 75,000 clones, 80% to 85% of which appear only once. Source material: peripheral blood. These receptors came from a human donor in a cohort sampled during active COVID-19.

The CDR3 sequence is CATSRAGSTAYEQYF. The CDR3 DNA follows: TGTGCCACCAGCAGAGCCGGGAGTACCGCCTACGAGCAGTACTTC. V and J are TRBV15 and TRBJ2-7; tentative D call: TRBD2 (6 bases). V dropped 1 base and J dropped 2 bases, with 12 bases sitting between them. CDR1 and CDR2 (germline): LNHNV, YYDKDF (reference sequence). The CDR3 is 15 amino acids.

Only a few counts were recorded for this clone. This chain connects TRBV18 to TRBJ2-2; D may be TRBD2 (6 bases). V was clipped by 10 bases and J by 5 bases, with 14 bases between them. CDR3 length: 13 amino acids. Germline CDR1 reads KGHSH; CDR2 reads LQKENI. The DNA of the CDR3 is TGTGCCACCTTGGGACTTAAGACCGGGGAGCTGTTTTTT. Translating it yields CATLGLKTGELFF.

The CDR3 loop reads CASSHARFQGPSPSSYNSPLHF. CDR3 in DNA: TGTGCCAGCAGCCACGCTAGGTTCCAGGGGCCCTCCCCGAGCTCCTATAATTCACCCCTCCACTTT. This chain joins TRBV21-1 and TRBJ1-6; the table's D call, TRBD1, was not checked against the DNA. TRBV21-1 is termed a pseudogene. The CDR3 runs 22 residues.

The chain joins TRBV19 to TRBJ1-1; D gene unclear. The length of the CDR3 is 15 residues. CDR1 and CDR2 from the germline V gene are LNHDA and SQIVND (reference sequence). V dropped 3 bases and J dropped 1 base, with 12 bases sitting between them. CDR3 DNA: TGTGCCAGTAGTATTTTCCCCGGGGAGAACACTGAAGCTTTCTTT. It yields the protein CASSIFPGENTEAFF.

In its sample, this clone was seen a few times. This chain joins TRBV19 and TRBJ2-4; 7 bases fit TRBD2. The V gene end was trimmed by 2 bases and the J gene end by 3 bases; junction bases not matched to a gene: 1. Germline lookup yields CDR1 LNHDA and CDR2 SQIVND (reference sequence). This CDR3 contains 14 residues. Here the CDR3 reads CASSISGGKNIQYF. CDR3 coding DNA: TGTGCCAGTAGTATATCGGGAGGCAAAAACATTCAGTACTTC.

The CDR3, as DNA: TGTGCCAGCAGATCGACAGGTACCTACGAGCAGTACTTC. Protein: CASRSTGTYEQYF. The J gene is TRBJ2-7, the V gene TRBV5-6, with a tentative D call TRBD1 (6 bases). Per germline, CDR1 SGHDT and CDR2 YYEEEE. The ends were cut back, 5 bases at V and 2 bases at J, with 11 bases in the middle. The CDR3 is 13 amino acids.

The chain recombines TRBV4-3 with TRBJ2-1, with a weak D call TRBD2 (6 bases). CDR3 length: 14 residues. Germline loops: CDR1 LGHNA, CDR2 YSLEER. V was pared by 5 bases and J by 8 bases, with 16 bases between. The CDR3 sequence is CASSTPGSRDEQFF. CDR3 DNA: TGCGCCAGCAGCACACCCGGGAGTCGTGATGAGCAGTTCTTC.

The V and J genes are TRBV5-1 and TRBJ1-1; the D gene is possibly TRBD1 (6 bases). Germline CDR1 reads SGHRS; CDR2 reads YFSETQ. V was clipped by 3 bases and J by 3 bases, with 15 bases between them. This CDR3 spans 15 amino acids. The CDR3: CASSSLGGEDTEAFF. In DNA, the CDR3 is TGCGCCAGCAGCTCCCTAGGGGGAGAGGACACTGAAGCTTTCTTT.

The rearrangement joins TRBV6-5 to TRBJ2-1; D remains unclear. Trimming took off 7 bases at V and 6 bases at J, with 7 bases between the two ends. Germline V gene lookup returns CDR1 MNHEY and CDR2 SVGAGI. The CDR3 is 11 amino acids. CDR3 sequence reads: CASIRGNEQFF. The CDR3, as DNA: TGTGCCAGCATCCGAGGCAATGAGCAGTTCTTC.

V and J are TRBV10-3 and TRBJ2-5; perhaps TRBD2 as D (6 bases). V dropped 4 bases and J dropped 2 bases, with 11 bases sitting between them. Germline loops: CDR1 ENHRY, CDR2 SYGVKD. The CDR3 sequence is 14 residues long. The CDR3, as DNA: TGTGCCATCAGTGTGGGGGGACCTCAAGAGACCCAGTACTTC. Translated: CAISVGGPQETQYF.

The V gene is TRBV19, the J gene TRBJ2-2, with unresolved D. Germline-derived CDR1 and CDR2 are LNHDA and SQIVND (reference sequence). CDR3 length: 11 amino acids. V was clipped by 5 bases and J by 7 bases, with 5 bases between them. The DNA for the CDR3 is TGTGCCAGTAGTTGGCACGGGGAGCTGTTTTTT. It encodes CASSWHGELFF.

This rearrangement joins TRBV27 to TRBJ1-5, with a possible D match to TRBD1 (5 bases). CDR3 length: 14 amino acids. The V gene's germline CDR1 is MNHEY and CDR2 SMNVEV (reference sequence). Trimming cost V 2 bases and J 6 bases, with 11 bases left between them. CDR3 nucleotides: TGTGCCAGCAGTTTAGGGCAGGGCGGTCAGCCCCAGCATTTT. Translated: CASSLGQGGQPQHF.

The rearrangement links TRBV20-1 to TRBJ1-5, with 9 nucleotides matching TRBD1. Trimming cost V 3 bases and J 0 bases; bases outside gene matches: 6. Germline CDR1 DFQATT, CDR2 SNEGSKA (reference sequence). This CDR3 has 16 amino acids. In DNA form, the CDR3 reads TGCAGTGCTAGTGGGGGGACAGGGCTTAGCAATCAGCCCCAGCATTTT. Its protein product is CSASGGTGLSNQPQHF.

V and J are TRBV10-2 and TRBJ2-7, with 14 bases aligning to TRBD2. Germline V CDR1 and CDR2: WSHSY, SAAADI. CDR3 length: 17 residues. V shed 3 bases, J shed 4 bases, and the junction held 8 bases outside the gene matches. CDR3 sequence: CASSDSGTSGSWYEQYF. The CDR3 coding sequence is TGCGCCAGCAGTGACTCTGGGACTAGCGGGAGTTGGTACGAGCAGTACTTC.

The J gene is TRBJ1-2, the V gene TRBV29-1, with 10 positions matching TRBD1. CDR1 is SQVTM, CDR2 ANQGSEA, per germline. Germline trimming cut 3 bases from V and 4 bases from J; bases unmatched to any gene: 20. The CDR3 consists of 19 residues. The CDR3: CSVEVIRRQGASLSYGYTF. DNA of the CDR3: TGCAGCGTTGAGGTTATAAGGAGACAGGGGGCGTCGCTTAGCTATGGCTACACCTTC.

The V gene is TRBV7-9, the J gene TRBJ2-7; a possible D gene is TRBD2 (6 bases). The CDR3 spans 12 residues. The V end was cut by 3 bases, the J end by 5 bases, with 8 bases between. The germline V gene has CDR1 SEHNR and CDR2 FQNEAQ (reference sequence). The chain's CDR3 is CASSLEGNEQYF. Written as DNA, the CDR3 is TGTGCCAGCAGCTTGGAGGGCAACGAGCAGTACTTC.

CDR3: CASSYSPSSGIYNEQFF. CDR3 nucleotides: TGTGCCAGCAGCTACTCCCCTTCTAGCGGGATCTACAATGAGCAGTTCTTC. This rearrangement joins TRBV9 to TRBJ2-1; 9 bases are shared with TRBD2. This CDR3 has 17 amino acids. CDR1 and CDR2 (germline): SGDLS, YYNGEE. V lost 4 bases to trimming and J lost 3 bases; unmatched junction nucleotides: 11.

The chain joins TRBV5-1 to TRBJ2-1, with a possible D match to TRBD1 (6 bases). Germline assignment: CDR1 SGHRS and CDR2 YFSETQ. Trimming pared 3 bases from V and 7 bases from J, leaving 14 bases between. CDR3 length: 14 residues. CDR3 coding DNA: TGCGCCAGCAGCTGGACGGACAGATCAAATGAGCAGTTCTTC. It specifies CASSWTDRSNEQFF.

The chain recombines TRBV5-8 with TRBJ2-1, with a possible D match to TRBD2 (6 bases). This CDR3 is 13 amino acids long. Trimming took off 5 bases at V and 6 bases at J, with 12 bases between the two ends. Germline assignment: CDR1 SGHTS and CDR2 YDEGEE. CDR3: CASRSRGSNEQFF. For the CDR3, the DNA is TGTGCCAGCAGGTCGCGGGGCTCCAATGAGCAGTTCTTC.

The J gene is TRBJ2-3, the V gene TRBV6-2 or TRBV6-3; a weak D match, TRBD1 (6 bases). Trimming shortened V by 0 bases and J by 0 bases, and 22 bases separated the two germline ends. CDR3 length: 20 amino acids. From germline, CDR1 is MNHEY and CDR2 SVGEGT. The CDR3 spells CASSYSEDLDSRPSTDTQYF. Here the CDR3 DNA reads TGTGCCAGCAGTTACTCGGAGGATCTGGACAGTCGCCCTAGCACAGATACGCAGTATTTT.

In this sample, this clone turned up once. The rearrangement uses TRBV19 and TRBJ1-5, with D possibly matching TRBD1 (6 bases). Germline lookup yields CDR1 LNHDA and CDR2 SQIVND (reference sequence). The CDR3 loop spans 15 amino acids. Trimming removed 5 bases at V and 0 bases at J, with 11 bases between. The CDR3 reads CASSLRTDSNQPQHF. In DNA, the CDR3 is TGTGCCAGTAGTCTCCGGACAGATAGCAATCAGCCCCAGCATTTT.

V and J are TRBV30 and TRBJ2-7, with 7 bases aligning to TRBD2. The ends lost 2 bases at V and 4 bases at J; junction bases unmatched: 11. Germline CDR1 reads GTSNPN; CDR2 reads SVGIG (reference sequence). The CDR3 consists of 15 residues. This CDR3 is CAWSPTRGVWYEQYF. The CDR3 DNA is TGTGCCTGGAGTCCTACCCGGGGGGTTTGGTACGAGCAGTACTTC.

V usage is TRBV9 and J usage is TRBJ2-2; TRBD2 aligns across 12 bases. The CDR3 totals 15 residues. Germline V gene data show CDR1 as SGDLS and CDR2 as YYNGEE. The ends lost 4 bases at V and 5 bases at J; junction bases unmatched: 3. CDR3 loop: CASSSTSGRTGELFF. The DNA of the CDR3 is TGTGCCAGCAGCTCGACTAGCGGGAGAACCGGGGAGCTGTTTTTT. The full variable domain, rest sourced from reference TRBV9 and TRBJ2-2, is DSGVTQTPKHLITATGQRVTLRCSPRSGDLSVYWYQQSLDQGLQFLIQYYNGEERAKGNILERFSAQQFPDLHSELNLSSLELGDSALYFCASSSTSGRTGELFFGEGSRLTVL.

This clone was seen a single time. The gene calls are TRBV7-9 and TRBJ2-3; 14 bases line up with TRBD2. The CDR3 totals 16 residues. Germline V lookup: CDR1 SEHNR, CDR2 FQNEAQ (reference sequence). The V gene end was trimmed by 5 bases and the J gene end by 6 bases; junction bases not matched to a gene: 7. The CDR3 DNA sequence: TGTGCCAGCAGCCCCGGGACTAGCGGGAGTGGTGATACGCAGTATTTT. It specifies CASSPGTSGSGDTQYF.

The J gene is TRBJ2-1, the V gene TRBV24-1; 8 nucleotides agree with TRBD2. The CDR3 is 15 residues long. Germline CDR1 is KGHDR and CDR2 is SFDVKD. The trim removed 6 bases at V and 5 bases at J, leaving 8 bases unmatched. This CDR3 reads CATSLTGLGDNEQFF. CDR3 in DNA: TGTGCCACCAGTCTCACGGGACTAGGAGACAATGAGCAGTTCTTC.

The chain uses TRBV28 and TRBJ1-1; D is possibly TRBD1 (5 bases). The CDR3 totals 14 residues. Germline V lookup: CDR1 MDHEN, CDR2 SYDVKM. V gave up 2 bases and J gave up 4 bases, with 11 bases separating them. DNA for the CDR3: TGTGCCAGCAGTTTAATAGACAGCATCACTGAAGCTTTCTTT. Protein: CASSLIDSITEAFF.

The chain has TRBV25-1 and TRBJ2-7; 9 bases match TRBD1. The CDR3 consists of 13 residues. Trimming at V came to 10 bases and at J to 6 bases, leaving 10 bases not matched to a gene. Germline lookup yields CDR1 MGHDK and CDR2 SYGVNS. Here the CDR3 reads CATQGQGRGEQYF. In DNA form, the CDR3 reads TGTGCCACCCAGGGACAGGGCCGGGGCGAGCAGTACTTC.

This clone was seen only once. The V gene is TRBV28, the J gene TRBJ2-3; D uncertain. With 3 bases removed from V and 6 bases from J, the gap between germline ends came to 4 bases. Germline V lookup: CDR1 MDHEN, CDR2 SYDVKM. The CDR3 extends over 11 amino acids. The CDR3 loop is CASSFADTQYF. Written as DNA, the CDR3 is TGTGCCAGCAGTTTTGCGGATACGCAGTATTTT.

The chain combines TRBV7-8 with TRBJ1-6, with D possibly matching TRBD1 (6 bases). Trimming stripped 0 bases from V and 7 bases from J, with 28 bases between. The CDR3 covers 21 residues. CDR1 is SGHVS, CDR2 FQNEAQ, per germline. The DNA for the CDR3 is TGTGCCAGCAGCTTAGCGCAAGGAGTTAGGGACACCCCGCTGTGGAATTCACCCCTCCACTTT. Translated, it gives CASSLAQGVRDTPLWNSPLHF.

The chain employs TRBV10-2 and TRBJ2-3; no clear D gene. The germline V gene encodes CDR1 WSHSY and CDR2 SAAADI. The CDR3 covers 12 residues. Trimming left V 6 bases short and J 6 bases short, with 10 bases between. The CDR3 DNA is TGCGCCAGCAGGGCCGTATTGGATACGCAGTATTTT. It specifies CASRAVLDTQYF.